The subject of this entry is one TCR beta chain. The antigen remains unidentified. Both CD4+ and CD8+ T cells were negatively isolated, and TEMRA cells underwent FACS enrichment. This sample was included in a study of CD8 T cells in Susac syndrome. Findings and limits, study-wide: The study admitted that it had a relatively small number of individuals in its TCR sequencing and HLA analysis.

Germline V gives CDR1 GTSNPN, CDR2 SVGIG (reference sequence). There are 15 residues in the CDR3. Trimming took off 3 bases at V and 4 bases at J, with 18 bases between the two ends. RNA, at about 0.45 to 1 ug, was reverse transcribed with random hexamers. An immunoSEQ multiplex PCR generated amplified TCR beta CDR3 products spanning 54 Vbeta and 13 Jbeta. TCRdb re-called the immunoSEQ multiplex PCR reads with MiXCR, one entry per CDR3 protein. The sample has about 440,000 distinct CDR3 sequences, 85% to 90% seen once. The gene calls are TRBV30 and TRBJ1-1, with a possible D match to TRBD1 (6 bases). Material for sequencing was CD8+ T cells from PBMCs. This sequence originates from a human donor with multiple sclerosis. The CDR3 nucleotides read TGTGCCTGGAGCATCAGTTCAGGGGTGGGCACTGAAGCTTTCTTT. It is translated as CAWSISSGVGTEAFF. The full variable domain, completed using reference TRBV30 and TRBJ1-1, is SQTIHQWPATLVQPVGSPLSLECTVEGTSNPNLYWYRQAAGRGLQLLFYSVGIGQISSEVPQNLSASRPQDRQFILSSKKLLLSDSGFYLCAWSISSGVGTEAFFGQGTRLTVV.